This entry is about one T cell receptor beta chain. This entry belongs to a study of cytomegalovirus exposure and HLA in healthy donors. The germline V gene encodes CDR1 GTSNPN and CDR2 SVGIG (reference sequence). The CDR3 runs to 14 residues. The V segment lost 0 bases and the J segment 3 bases; nucleotides outside the gene matches: 3. In the PCR, 60 Vbeta and 13 Jbeta primers were used. This table comes from immunoSEQ multiplex PCR, and its TCRdb copy is limited to in-frame clones, with some not included. The table includes approximately 200,000 clones, approximately 80% detected once. Sample: PBMCs. The sequence was collected from a girl aged 5 to 17 in good health and CMV-seronegative. The chain links TRBV30 to TRBJ2-7; TRBD2 matches at 9 bases. CDR3 sequence reads: CAWSVGSGSYEQYF. The CDR3 DNA sequence: TGTGCCTGGAGTGTGGGTAGCGGGAGCTACGAGCAGTACTTC.